The T cell receptor (beta chain) under discussion was sequenced for a study of cytomegalovirus exposure and HLA in healthy donors. Across the whole study: HLA-typed donors contributed around 88 million unique TCRs, which were held in an early data release. General observations from the study: In a later analysis, an Asian-associated ancestry cluster reportedly showed fewer N-insertions than the approximately 610-donor mean. Testing in vitro showed a few CMV-associated chains specific for CMV antigens.

Regarding this clone: The antigen is undetermined.

Germline lookup yields CDR1 PRHDT and CDR2 FYEKMQ (reference sequence). The CDR3 loop spans 15 amino acids. The J segment lost 7 bases and the V segment lost 5 bases, leaving 8 bases of the junction unmatched. PCR involved 60 Vbeta and 13 Jbeta primers. The method was immunoSEQ multiplex PCR; TCRdb's version includes in-frame clones alone and lacks a portion of them. The sample table includes around 48,000 clones. The TCR sequence derives from a female donor in good health and CMV-seronegative. The sequencing input was PBMCs. The V call is TRBV13, the J call TRBJ1-4; 9 bases line up with TRBD1. Here the CDR3 reads CASSRGQGIVEKLFF. CDR3 sequence (DNA): TGTGCCAGCAGCCGAGGACAGGGGATTGTTGAAAAACTGTTTTTT.